This TCR beta chain came from a study of regulatory T cells in long-lasting Graves disease. Findings and caveats of the study: Persistent patients had a count of shared public clonotypes (roughly 2,500) that exceeded that of new patients (around 970).

This clonotype was seen ten or more times. The antigen is unknown. This CDR3 has 12 residues. Germline V gene sequence: CDR1 SQVTM, CDR2 ANQGSEA. Trimming pared 0 bases from V and 5 bases from J, leaving 8 bases between. Specified time point: newly diagnosed GD, antithyroid drugs for less than 3 months. There was RNA extracted from PBMCs, and the TCR library was made from it. Libraries of TCR beta came from iRepertoire HTBI primers plus Arm-PCR of CDR3 regions. TCRdb re-called the multiplex PCR reads with MiXCR, one entry per CDR3 protein. The sample contains about 420,000 distinct CDR3 sequences, about 16% of which appear only once. These same records also appear under a second study, on T cells in Graves' hyperthyroidism and ophthalmopathy. According to that study: During a first-round RT-PCR of the TCR CDR3, the HTBI primer set was used.

The chain carries TRBV29-1 and TRBJ2-7, with D unresolved. The TCR originated in a woman between 18 and 29 years old with Graves disease. Sequencing was performed on peripheral blood mononuclear cells (PBMCs), taken at new diagnosis, from a patient treated with antithyroid drugs. The CDR3 nucleotides are TGCAGCGTTGAAGAGGGTGGAGACGAGCAGTACTTC. Its translation is CSVEEGGDEQYF.